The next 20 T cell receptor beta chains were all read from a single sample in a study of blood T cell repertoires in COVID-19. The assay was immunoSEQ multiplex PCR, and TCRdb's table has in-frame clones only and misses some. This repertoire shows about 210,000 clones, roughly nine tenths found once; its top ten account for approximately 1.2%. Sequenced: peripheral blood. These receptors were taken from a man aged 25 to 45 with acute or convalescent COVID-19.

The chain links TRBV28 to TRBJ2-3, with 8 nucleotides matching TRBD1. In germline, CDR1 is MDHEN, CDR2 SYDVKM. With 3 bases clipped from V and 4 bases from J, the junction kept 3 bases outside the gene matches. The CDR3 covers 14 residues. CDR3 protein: CASSFETGADTQYF. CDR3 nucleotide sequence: TGTGCCAGCAGTTTCGAGACAGGGGCAGATACGCAGTATTTT.

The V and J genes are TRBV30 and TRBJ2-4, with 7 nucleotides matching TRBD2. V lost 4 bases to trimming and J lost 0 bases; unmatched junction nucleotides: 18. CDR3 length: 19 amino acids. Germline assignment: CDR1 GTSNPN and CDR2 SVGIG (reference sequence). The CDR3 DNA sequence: TGTGCCTGGACTCGTCTAGCGGCCCATGGCCAGGAAGCCAAAAACATTCAGTACTTC. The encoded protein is CAWTRLAAHGQEAKNIQYF. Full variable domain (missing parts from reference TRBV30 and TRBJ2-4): SQTIHQWPATLVQPVGSPLSLECTVEGTSNPNLYWYRQAAGRGLQLLFYSVGIGQISSEVPQNLSASRPQDRQFILSSKKLLLSDSGFYLCAWTRLAAHGQEAKNIQYFGAGTRLSVL.

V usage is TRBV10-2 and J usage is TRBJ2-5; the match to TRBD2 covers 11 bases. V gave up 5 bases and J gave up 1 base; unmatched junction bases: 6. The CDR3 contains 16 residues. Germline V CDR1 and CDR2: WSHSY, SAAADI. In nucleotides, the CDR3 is TGCGCCAGCAGTCTTCCTCTAGCGGGAGGCCAAGAGACCCAGTACTTC. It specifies CASSLPLAGGQETQYF.

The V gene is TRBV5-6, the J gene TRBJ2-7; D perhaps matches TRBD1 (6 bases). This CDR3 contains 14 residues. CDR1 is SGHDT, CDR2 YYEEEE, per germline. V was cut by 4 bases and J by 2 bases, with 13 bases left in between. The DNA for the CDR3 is TGTGCCAGCAGCCGATACGACAGGCCCTACGAGCAGTACTTC. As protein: CASSRYDRPYEQYF.

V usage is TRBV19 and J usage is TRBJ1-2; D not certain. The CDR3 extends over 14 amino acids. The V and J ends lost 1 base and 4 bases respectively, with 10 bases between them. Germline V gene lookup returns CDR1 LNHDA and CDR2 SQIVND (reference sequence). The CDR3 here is CASSIAEASYGYTF. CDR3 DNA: TGTGCCAGTAGTATAGCGGAGGCCAGCTATGGCTACACCTTC.

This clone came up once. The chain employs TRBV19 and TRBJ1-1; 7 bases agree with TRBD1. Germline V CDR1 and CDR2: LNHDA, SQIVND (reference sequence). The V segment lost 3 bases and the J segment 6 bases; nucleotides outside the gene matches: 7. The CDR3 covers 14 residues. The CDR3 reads CASSIALGQSEAFF. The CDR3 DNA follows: TGTGCCAGTAGTATCGCCCTGGGACAGTCTGAAGCTTTCTTT. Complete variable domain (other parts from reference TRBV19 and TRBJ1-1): DGGITQSPKYLFRKEGQNVTLSCEQNLNHDAMYWYRQDPGQGLRLIYYSQIVNDFQKGDIAEGYSVSREKKESFPLTVTSAQKNPTAFYLCASSIALGQSEAFFGQGTRLTVV.

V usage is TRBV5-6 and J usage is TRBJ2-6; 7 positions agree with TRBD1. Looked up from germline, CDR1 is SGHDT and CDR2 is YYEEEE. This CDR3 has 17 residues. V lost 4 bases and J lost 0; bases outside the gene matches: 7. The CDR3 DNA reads TGTGCCAGCAGCCTCGGGGACAGAAGCTCTGGGGCCAACGTCCTGACTTTC. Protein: CASSLGDRSSGANVLTF.

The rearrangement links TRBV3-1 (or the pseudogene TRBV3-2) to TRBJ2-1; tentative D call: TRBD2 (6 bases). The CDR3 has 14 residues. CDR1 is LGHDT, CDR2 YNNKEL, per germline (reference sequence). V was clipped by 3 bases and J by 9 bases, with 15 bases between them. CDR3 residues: CASSQGTGVGEQFF. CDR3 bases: TGTGCCAGCAGCCAGGGTACGGGGGTTGGTGAGCAGTTCTTC.

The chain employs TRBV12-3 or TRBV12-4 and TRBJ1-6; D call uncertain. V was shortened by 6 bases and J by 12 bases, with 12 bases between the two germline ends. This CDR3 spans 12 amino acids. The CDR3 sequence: CASRSGTLPLHF. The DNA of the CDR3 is TGTGCCAGCAGAAGCGGCACTTTACCCCTCCACTTT.

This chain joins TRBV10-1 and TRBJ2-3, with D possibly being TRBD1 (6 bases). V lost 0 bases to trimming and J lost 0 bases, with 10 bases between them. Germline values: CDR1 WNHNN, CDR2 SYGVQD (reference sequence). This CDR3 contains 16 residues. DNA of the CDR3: TGCGCCAGCAGTGAGTCGTGGACAGTAAGCACAGATACGCAGTATTTT. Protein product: CASSESWTVSTDTQYF.

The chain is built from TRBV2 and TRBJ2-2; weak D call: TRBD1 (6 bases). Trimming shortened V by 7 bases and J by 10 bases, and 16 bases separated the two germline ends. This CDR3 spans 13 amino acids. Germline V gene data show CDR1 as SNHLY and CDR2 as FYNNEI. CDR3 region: CASIWDTASELFF. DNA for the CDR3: TGTGCCAGCATATGGGACACCGCGTCGGAGCTGTTTTTT.

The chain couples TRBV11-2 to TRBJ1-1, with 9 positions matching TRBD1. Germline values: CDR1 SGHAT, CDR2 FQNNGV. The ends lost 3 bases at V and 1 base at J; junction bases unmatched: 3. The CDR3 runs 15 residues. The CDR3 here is CASSLRTGANTEAFF. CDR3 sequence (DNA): TGTGCCAGCAGCTTGAGGACAGGGGCGAACACTGAAGCTTTCTTT.

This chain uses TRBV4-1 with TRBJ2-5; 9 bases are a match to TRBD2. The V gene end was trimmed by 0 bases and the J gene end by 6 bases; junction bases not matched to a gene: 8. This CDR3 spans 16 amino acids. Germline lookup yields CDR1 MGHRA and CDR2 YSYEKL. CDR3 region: CASSQELMRGGKTQYF. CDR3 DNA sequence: TGCGCCAGCAGCCAAGAGTTGATGCGGGGGGGCAAGACCCAGTACTTC.

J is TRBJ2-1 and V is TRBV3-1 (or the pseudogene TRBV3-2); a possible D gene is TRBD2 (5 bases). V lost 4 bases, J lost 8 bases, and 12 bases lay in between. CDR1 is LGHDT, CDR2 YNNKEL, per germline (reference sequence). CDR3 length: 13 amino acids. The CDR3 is CASSLTSFYEQFF. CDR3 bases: TGTGCCAGCAGCCTTACTAGTTTCTATGAGCAGTTCTTC.

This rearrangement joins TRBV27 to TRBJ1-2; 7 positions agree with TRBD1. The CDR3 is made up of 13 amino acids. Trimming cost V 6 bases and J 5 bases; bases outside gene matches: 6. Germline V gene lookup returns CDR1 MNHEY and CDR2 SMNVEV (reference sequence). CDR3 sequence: CASRQGGAYGYTF. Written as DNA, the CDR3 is TGTGCCAGCAGGCAGGGGGGCGCATATGGCTACACCTTC.

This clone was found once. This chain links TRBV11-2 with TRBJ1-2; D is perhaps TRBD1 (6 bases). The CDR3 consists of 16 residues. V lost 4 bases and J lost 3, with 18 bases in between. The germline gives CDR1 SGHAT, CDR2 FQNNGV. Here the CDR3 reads CASSSDWGRRDYGYTF. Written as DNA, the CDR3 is TGTGCCAGCAGCTCTGACTGGGGGCGCCGGGACTATGGCTACACCTTC.

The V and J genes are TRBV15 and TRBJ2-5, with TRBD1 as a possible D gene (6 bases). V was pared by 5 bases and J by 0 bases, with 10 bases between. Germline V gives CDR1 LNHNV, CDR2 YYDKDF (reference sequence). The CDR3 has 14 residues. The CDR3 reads CATSGWGHQETQYF. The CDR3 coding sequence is TGTGCCACCAGCGGCTGGGGGCACCAAGAGACCCAGTACTTC.

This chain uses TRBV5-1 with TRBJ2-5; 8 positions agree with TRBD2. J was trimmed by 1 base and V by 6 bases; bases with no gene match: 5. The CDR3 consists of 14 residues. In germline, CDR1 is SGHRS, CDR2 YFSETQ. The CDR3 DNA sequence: TGCGCCAGCACCCATACTAGCGGCCAAGAGACCCAGTACTTC. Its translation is CASTHTSGQETQYF.

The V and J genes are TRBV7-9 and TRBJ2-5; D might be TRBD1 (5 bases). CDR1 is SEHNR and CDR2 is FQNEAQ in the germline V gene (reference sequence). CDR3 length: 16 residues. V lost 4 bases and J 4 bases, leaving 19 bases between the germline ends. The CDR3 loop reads CASSSPQGESGETQYF. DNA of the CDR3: TGTGCCAGCAGCTCACCCCAGGGCGAATCGGGAGAGACCCAGTACTTC. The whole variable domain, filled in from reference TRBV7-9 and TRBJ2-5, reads DTGVSQNPRHKITKRGQNVTFRCDPISEHNRLYWYRQTLGQGPEFLTYFQNEAQLEKSRLLSDRFSAERPKGSFSTLEIQRTEQGDSAMYLCASSSPQGESGETQYFGPGTRLLVL.

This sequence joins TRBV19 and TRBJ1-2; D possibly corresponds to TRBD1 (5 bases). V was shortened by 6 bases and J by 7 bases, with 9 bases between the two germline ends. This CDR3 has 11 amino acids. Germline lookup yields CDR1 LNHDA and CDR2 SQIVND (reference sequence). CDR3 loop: CASSQGSGYTF. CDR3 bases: TGTGCCAGTAGCCAGGGAAGTGGCTACACCTTC.